The rows below give T cell receptor beta chains drawn from one sample of a study of blood T cell repertoires in COVID-19. Here immunoSEQ multiplex PCR was the method, and the copy in TCRdb shows in-frame clones only, minus some. In the table there are roughly 60,000 clones, about 83% of which are singletons. Sequencing was performed on peripheral blood. The source of these receptors is a human donor in a cohort sampled during active COVID-19. The CDR3 runs from the conserved cysteine through the conserved F or W. A D gene is named only where the DNA matches it firmly. Not all rows give a size; the values are once, few, many and, for expanded clones, a class.

V	size	D	J	CDR3	DNA
TRBV5-1	.	TRBD1	TRBJ2-7	CASSLGTGISEQYF	TGCGCCAGCAGCTTGGGGACAGGCATAAGTGAGCAGTACTTC
TRBV18	once	.	TRBJ2-1	CASLGQLGGDEQFF	TGTGCCAGCCTTGGACAGTTGGGTGGGGATGAGCAGTTCTTC
TRBV6-4	.	.	TRBJ1-1	CASSAGQFTEAFF	TGTGCCAGCAGTGCTGGCCAGTTCACTGAAGCTTTCTTT
TRBV7-3	.	TRBD1	TRBJ1-2	CASSFQGARYGYTF	TGTGCCAGCAGCTTCCAGGGGGCGAGGTATGGCTACACCTTC
TRBV9	.	.	TRBJ2-6	CASSVRGVGANVLTF	TGTGCCAGCAGCGTACGGGGTGTGGGGGCCAACGTCCTGACTTTC
TRBV6-2/TRBV6-3	few	.	TRBJ2-7	CASTPRRGFTYEQYF	TGTGCCAGCACCCCCCGACGGGGTTTCACCTACGAGCAGTACTTC
TRBV6-6	.	TRBD1	TRBJ2-7	CASSYRDRGSYEQYF	TGTGCCAGCAGTTACCGGGACAGGGGATCCTACGAGCAGTACTTC
TRBV2	.	TRBD1	TRBJ2-1	CASDRGLDEQFF	TGTGCCAGCGACAGGGGGCTAGATGAGCAGTTCTTC
TRBV28	.	TRBD1	TRBJ1-1	CASSLWGQGTEAFF	TGTGCCAGCAGTTTATGGGGACAGGGGACCGAAGCTTTCTTT
TRBV11-2	once	TRBD2	TRBJ2-7	CASSLGTSGASYEQYF	TGTGCCAGCAGCCTTGGGACTAGCGGAGCCTCCTACGAGCAGTACTTC
TRBV5-5	.	TRBD2	TRBJ2-3	CASSFPSGGAPTQYF	TGTGCCAGCAGCTTCCCTAGCGGGGGGGCCCCTACGCAGTATTTT
TRBV5-5	few	.	TRBJ2-1	CASSFTTGFEQFF	TGTGCCAGCAGCTTCACCACGGGGTTTGAGCAGTTCTTC
TRBV28	.	TRBD2	TRBJ2-5	CASSLRASGFQETQYF	TGTGCCAGCAGTTTACGGGCTAGCGGGTTTCAAGAGACCCAGTACTTC
TRBV7-2	.	.	TRBJ1-5	CASSLGTFQPQHF	TGTGCCAGCAGCTTAGGGACATTTCAGCCCCAGCATTTT
TRBV7-9	.	TRBD1	TRBJ2-3	CASSVQGITDTQYF	TGTGCCAGCAGCGTACAGGGGATCACAGATACGCAGTATTTT
TRBV7-8	.	.	TRBJ2-1	CASSRSSGAYNEQFF	TGTGCCAGCAGTCGAAGTTCCGGGGCCTACAATGAGCAGTTCTTC
TRBV27	.	TRBD1	TRBJ1-5	CASGLQGGVQPQHF	TGTGCCAGCGGCCTACAGGGGGGGGTTCAGCCCCAGCATTTT
TRBV7-3	few	TRBD1	TRBJ2-2	CASSLTLTGGHTGELFF	TGTGCCAGCAGCTTAACTTTAACAGGGGGACACACCGGGGAGCTGTTTTTT
TRBV29-1	.	TRBD2	TRBJ2-7	CSVRGGNEDF	TGCAGCGTCCGGGGAGGGAATGAGGACTTC
TRBV7-9	.	TRBD2	TRBJ2-1	CASSSELAGDYNEQFF	TGTGCCAGCAGCTCCGAACTAGCGGGAGACTACAATGAGCAGTTCTTC
TRBV29-1	.	TRBD2	TRBJ2-1	CSANTAGGYNEQFF	TGCAGCGCCAACACAGCGGGGGGGTACAATGAGCAGTTCTTC
TRBV15	.	.	TRBJ1-1	CATSRERTAVTEAFF	TGTGCCACCAGCAGAGAAAGGACAGCCGTCACTGAAGCTTTCTTT
TRBV14	.	.	TRBJ2-5	CASSLTAQAGETQYF	TGTGCCAGCAGCCTTACCGCGCAGGCGGGAGAGACCCAGTACTTC
TRBV29-1	.	TRBD2	TRBJ2-5	CSVGGETQYF	TGCAGCGTGGGGGGGGAGACCCAGTACTTC
TRBV5-1	few	.	TRBJ2-1	CASSSLDRLNEQFF	TGCGCCAGCAGCTCCCTTGACAGGCTCAATGAGCAGTTCTTC
TRBV3-1/TRBV3-2	.	.	TRBJ2-3	CASSHGQRSTDTQYF	TGTGCCAGCAGCCATGGACAGCGAAGCACAGATACGCAGTATTTT
TRBV5-5	.	TRBD1	TRBJ2-7	CASSLEGQGTYEQYF	TGTGCCAGCAGCTTGGAGGGACAGGGGACCTACGAGCAGTACTTC
TRBV4-2	.	TRBD2	TRBJ2-3	CASSQGNGGGTDTQYF	TGTGCCAGCAGCCAAGGGAACGGGGGGGGGACAGATACGCAGTATTTT
TRBV19	.	TRBD1	TRBJ1-1	CASSTPGGIGTEAFF	TGTGCCAGTAGTACCCCAGGGGGCATCGGAACTGAAGCTTTCTTT
TRBV2	.	TRBD1	TRBJ2-1	CASIADRAHLHEQFF	TGTGCCAGCATTGCGGACAGGGCACATTTGCATGAGCAGTTCTTC
TRBV9	.	.	TRBJ1-1	CASSVGATEAFF	TGTGCCAGCAGCGTAGGGGCAACTGAAGCTTTCTTT
TRBV24-1	.	.	TRBJ2-1	CATSDASGRYNEQFF	TGTGCCACCAGTGATGCAAGCGGAAGATACAATGAGCAGTTCTTC
TRBV11-2	.	TRBD2	TRBJ2-3	CASSLGAGGSDTQYF	TGTGCCAGCAGCTTAGGAGCGGGGGGGTCAGATACGCAGTATTTT
TRBV6-5	.	.	TRBJ2-7	CASSRPGSYEQYF	TGTGCCAGCAGCCGCCCGGGCTCCTACGAGCAGTACTTC
TRBV2	.	TRBD2	TRBJ2-2	CASSEALQAGGLYTGELFF	TGTGCCAGCAGTGAAGCGCTTCAAGCGGGGGGGCTTTATACCGGGGAGCTGTTTTTT
TRBV5-1	.	.	TRBJ2-5	CASSLGQHQETQYF	TGCGCCAGCAGCTTGGGACAGCACCAAGAGACCCAGTACTTC
TRBV6-5	.	.	TRBJ1-3	CASSYRGQSGNTIYF	TGTGCCAGCAGTTACAGGGGTCAATCTGGAAACACCATATATTTT
TRBV7-5	.	.	TRBJ1-6	CASGGRSSYNSPLHF	TGTGCCAGCGGAGGGCGAAGCTCCTATAATTCACCCCTCCACTTT
TRBV5-5	.	.	TRBJ1-1	CASRQLRATGTEAFF	TGTGCCAGCCGGCAGCTACGAGCCACGGGCACTGAAGCTTTCTTT